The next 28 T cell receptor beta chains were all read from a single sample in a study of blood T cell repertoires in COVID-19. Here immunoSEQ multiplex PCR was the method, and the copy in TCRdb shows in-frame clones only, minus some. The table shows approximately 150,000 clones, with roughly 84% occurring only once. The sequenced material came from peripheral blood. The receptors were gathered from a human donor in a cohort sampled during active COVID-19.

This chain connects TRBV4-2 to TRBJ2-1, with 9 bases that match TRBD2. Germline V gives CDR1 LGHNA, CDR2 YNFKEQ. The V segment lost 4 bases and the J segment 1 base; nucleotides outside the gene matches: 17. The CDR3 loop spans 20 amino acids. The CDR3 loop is CASSPQGLAGPGGSYNEQFF. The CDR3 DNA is TGTGCCAGCAGCCCCCAGGGTCTAGCGGGACCCGGAGGTTCCTACAATGAGCAGTTCTTC.

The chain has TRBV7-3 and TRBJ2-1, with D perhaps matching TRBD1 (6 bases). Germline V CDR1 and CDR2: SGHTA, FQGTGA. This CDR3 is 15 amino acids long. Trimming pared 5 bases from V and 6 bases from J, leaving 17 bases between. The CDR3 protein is CASSPIGGLPNEQFF. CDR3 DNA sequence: TGTGCCAGCAGCCCCATTGGGGGCCTACCCAATGAGCAGTTCTTC.

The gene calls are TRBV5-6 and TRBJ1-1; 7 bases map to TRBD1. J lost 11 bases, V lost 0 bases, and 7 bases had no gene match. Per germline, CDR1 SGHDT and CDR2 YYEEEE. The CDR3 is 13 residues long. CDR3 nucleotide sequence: TGTGCCAGCAGCTTGGAATTCAGGGGGTACGCTTTCTTT. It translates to CASSLEFRGYAFF.

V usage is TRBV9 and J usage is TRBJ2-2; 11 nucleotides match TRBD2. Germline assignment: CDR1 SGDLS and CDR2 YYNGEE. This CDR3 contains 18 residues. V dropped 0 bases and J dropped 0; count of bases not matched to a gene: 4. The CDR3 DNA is TGTGCCAGCAGCGTAGGACTAGCGGGGACTTCGAACACCGGGGAGCTGTTTTTT. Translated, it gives CASSVGLAGTSNTGELFF.

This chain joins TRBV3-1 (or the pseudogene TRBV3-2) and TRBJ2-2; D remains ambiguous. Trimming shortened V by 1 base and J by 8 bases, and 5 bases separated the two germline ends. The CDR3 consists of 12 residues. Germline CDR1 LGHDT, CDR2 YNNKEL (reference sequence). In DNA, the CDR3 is TGTGCCAGCAGCCAAGGGCGGGGGGAGCTGTTTTTT. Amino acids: CASSQGRGELFF.

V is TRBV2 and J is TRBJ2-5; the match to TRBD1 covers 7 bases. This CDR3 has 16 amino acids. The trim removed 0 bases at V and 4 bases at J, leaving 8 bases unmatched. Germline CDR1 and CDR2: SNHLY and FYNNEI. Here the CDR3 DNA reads TGTGCCAGCAGTGAAGCCTTAACAGGGGAACGAGAGACCCAGTACTTC. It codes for CASSEALTGERETQYF.

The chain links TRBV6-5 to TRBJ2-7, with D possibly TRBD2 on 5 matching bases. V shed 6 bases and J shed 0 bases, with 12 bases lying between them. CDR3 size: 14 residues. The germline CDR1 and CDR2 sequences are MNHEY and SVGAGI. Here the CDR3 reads CASRSGLPSYEQYF. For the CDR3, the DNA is TGTGCCAGCAGATCAGGACTCCCCTCCTACGAGCAGTACTTC.

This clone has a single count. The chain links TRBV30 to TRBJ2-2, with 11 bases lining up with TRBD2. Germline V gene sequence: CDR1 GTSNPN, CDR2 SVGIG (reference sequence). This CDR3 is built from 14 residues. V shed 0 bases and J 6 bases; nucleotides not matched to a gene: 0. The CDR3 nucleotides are TGTGCCTGGAGTGTGACTAGCGGGGCCGGGGAGCTGTTTTTT. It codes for CAWSVTSGAGELFF.

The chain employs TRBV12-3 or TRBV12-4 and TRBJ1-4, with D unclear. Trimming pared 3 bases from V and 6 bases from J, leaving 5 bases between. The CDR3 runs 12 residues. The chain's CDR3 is CASSFPDEKLFF. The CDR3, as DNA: TGTGCCAGCAGTTTCCCAGATGAAAAACTGTTTTTT.

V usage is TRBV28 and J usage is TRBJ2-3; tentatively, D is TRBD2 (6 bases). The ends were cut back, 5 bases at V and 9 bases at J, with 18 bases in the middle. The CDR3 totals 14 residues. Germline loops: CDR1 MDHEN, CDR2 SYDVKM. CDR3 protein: CASSAGTLPWTQYF. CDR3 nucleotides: TGTGCCAGCAGTGCCGGGACTCTACCTTGGACGCAGTATTTT.

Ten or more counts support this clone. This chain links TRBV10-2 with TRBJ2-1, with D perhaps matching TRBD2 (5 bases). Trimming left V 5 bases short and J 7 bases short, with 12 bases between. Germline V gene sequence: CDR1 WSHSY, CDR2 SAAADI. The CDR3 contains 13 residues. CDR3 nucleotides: TGCGCCAGCAGTAGTAATAGCGCGAATGAGCAGTTCTTC. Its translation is CASSSNSANEQFF.

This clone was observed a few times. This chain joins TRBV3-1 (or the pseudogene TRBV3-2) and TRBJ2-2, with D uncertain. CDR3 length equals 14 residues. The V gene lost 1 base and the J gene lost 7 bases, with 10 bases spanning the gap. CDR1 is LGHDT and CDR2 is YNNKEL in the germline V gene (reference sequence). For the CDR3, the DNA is TGTGCCAGCAGCCAAGCACTTCTGGTCGGGGAGCTGTTTTTT. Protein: CASSQALLVGELFF.

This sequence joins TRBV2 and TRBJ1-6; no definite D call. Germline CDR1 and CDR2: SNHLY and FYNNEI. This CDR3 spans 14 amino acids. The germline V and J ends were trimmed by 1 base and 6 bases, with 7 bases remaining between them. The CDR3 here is CASSEGLGNSPLHF. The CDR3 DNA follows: TGTGCCAGCAGTGAAGGACTCGGTAATTCACCCCTCCACTTT.

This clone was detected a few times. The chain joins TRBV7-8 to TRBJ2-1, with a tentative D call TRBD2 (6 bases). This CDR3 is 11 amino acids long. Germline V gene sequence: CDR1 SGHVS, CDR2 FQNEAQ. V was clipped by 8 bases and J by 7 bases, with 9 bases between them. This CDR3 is CASGRENEQFF. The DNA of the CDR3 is TGTGCCAGCGGCCGGGAGAATGAGCAGTTCTTC.

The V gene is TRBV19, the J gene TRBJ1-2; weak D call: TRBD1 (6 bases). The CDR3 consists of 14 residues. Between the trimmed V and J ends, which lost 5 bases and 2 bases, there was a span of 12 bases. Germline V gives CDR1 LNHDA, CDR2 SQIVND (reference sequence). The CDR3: CASSRSGTNYGYTF. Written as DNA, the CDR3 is TGTGCCAGTAGTCGGTCGGGGACAAACTATGGCTACACCTTC.

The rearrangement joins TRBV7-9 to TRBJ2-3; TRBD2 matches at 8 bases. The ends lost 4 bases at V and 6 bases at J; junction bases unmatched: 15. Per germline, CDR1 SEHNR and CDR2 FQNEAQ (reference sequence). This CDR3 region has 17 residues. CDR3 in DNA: TGTGCCAGCAGCTCTAGACCCGGGAGGGGAACTCGGGATACGCAGTATTTT. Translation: CASSSRPGRGTRDTQYF.

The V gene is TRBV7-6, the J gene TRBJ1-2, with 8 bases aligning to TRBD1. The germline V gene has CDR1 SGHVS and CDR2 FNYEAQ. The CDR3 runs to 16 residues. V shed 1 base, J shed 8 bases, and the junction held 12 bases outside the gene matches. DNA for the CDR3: TGTGCCAGCAGCTTAGACCCAGGGGGCGCGAGAGGGGGCTACACCTTC. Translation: CASSLDPGGARGGYTF. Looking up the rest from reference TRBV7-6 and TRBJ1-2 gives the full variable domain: GAGVSQSPRYKVTKRGQDVALRCDPISGHVSLYWYRQALGQGPEFLTYFNYEAQQDKSGLPNDRFSAERPEGSISTLTIQRTEQRDSAMYRCASSLDPGGARGGYTFGSGTRLTVV.

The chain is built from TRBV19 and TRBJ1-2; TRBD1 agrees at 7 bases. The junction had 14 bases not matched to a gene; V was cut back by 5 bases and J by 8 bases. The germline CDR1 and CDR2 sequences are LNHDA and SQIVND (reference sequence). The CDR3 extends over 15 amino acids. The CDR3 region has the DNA TGTGCCAGTAGTGTCCGGGACAGATATTCTGAGGGCTACACCTTC. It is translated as CASSVRDRYSEGYTF.

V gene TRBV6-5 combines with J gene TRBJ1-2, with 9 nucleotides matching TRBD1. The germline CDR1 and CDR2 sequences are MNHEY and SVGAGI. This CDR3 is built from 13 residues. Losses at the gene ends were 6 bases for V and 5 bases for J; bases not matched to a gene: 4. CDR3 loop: CASRAGTGYGYTF. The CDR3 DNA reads TGTGCCAGCAGGGCCGGGACAGGGTATGGCTACACCTTC.

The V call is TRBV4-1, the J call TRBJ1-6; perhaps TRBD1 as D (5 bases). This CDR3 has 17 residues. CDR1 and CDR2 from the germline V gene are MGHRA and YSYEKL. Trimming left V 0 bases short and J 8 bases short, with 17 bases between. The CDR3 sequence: CASSQDIGTGGDSPLHF. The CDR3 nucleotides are TGCGCCAGCAGCCAAGATATAGGGACCGGGGGGGATTCACCCCTCCACTTT.

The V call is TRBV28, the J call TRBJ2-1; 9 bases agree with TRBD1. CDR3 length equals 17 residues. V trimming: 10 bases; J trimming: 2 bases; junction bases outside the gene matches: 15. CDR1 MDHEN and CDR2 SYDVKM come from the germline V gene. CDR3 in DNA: TGTGCCACCGTCGACAGGGGGGCTCTCTCCCCCTACAATGAGCAGTTCTTC. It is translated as CATVDRGALSPYNEQFF.

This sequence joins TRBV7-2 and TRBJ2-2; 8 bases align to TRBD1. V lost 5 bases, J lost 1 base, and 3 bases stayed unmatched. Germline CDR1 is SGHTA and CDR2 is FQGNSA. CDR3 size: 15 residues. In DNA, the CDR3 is TGTGCCAGCAGCCTTACAGGGGGGAACACCGGGGAGCTGTTTTTT. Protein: CASSLTGGNTGELFF.

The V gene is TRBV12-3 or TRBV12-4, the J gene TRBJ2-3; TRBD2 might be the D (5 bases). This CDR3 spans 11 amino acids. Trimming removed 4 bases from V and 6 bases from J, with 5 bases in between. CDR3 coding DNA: TGTGCCAGCAGTTGGGAGGATACGCAGTATTTT. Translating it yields CASSWEDTQYF.

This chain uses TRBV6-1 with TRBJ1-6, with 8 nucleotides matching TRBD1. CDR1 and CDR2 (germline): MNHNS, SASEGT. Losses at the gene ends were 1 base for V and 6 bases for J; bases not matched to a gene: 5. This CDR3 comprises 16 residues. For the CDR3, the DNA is TGTGCCAGCAGTGAAGAACTACAGGGGGGTAATTCACCCCTCCACTTT. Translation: CASSEELQGGNSPLHF.

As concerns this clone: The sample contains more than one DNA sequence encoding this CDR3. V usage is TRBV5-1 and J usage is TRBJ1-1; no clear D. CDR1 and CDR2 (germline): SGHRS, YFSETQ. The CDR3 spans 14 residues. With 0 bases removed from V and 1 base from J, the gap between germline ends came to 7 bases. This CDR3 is CASSLAGGNTEAFF. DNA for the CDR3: TGCGCCAGCAGCTTGGCCGGTGGGAACACTGAAGCTTTCTTT.

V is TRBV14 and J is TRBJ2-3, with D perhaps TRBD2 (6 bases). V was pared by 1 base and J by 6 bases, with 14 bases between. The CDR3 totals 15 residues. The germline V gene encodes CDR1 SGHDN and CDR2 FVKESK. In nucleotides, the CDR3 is TGTGCCAGCAGCCAAGTAGGGACTTTCGGGGATACGCAGTATTTT. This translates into CASSQVGTFGDTQYF.

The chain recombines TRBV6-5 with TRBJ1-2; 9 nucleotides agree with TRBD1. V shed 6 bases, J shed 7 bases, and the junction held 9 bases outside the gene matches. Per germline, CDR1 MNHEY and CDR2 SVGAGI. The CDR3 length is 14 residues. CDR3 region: CASRDTGGGAGYTF. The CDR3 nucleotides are TGTGCCAGCAGGGATACAGGGGGCGGCGCTGGCTACACCTTC.

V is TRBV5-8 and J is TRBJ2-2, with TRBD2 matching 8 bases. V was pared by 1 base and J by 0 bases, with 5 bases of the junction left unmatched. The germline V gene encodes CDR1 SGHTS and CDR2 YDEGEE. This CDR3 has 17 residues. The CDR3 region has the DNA TGTGCCAGCAGCTTGCCCCTACTAGCGGCGAACACCGGGGAGCTGTTTTTT. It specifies CASSLPLLAANTGELFF.